The clone carrying this T cell receptor beta chain came up many times. As yet, its antigen is unknown. TCR beta libraries were built with iRepertoire HTBI primers and Arm-PCR of CDR3 regions. One entry per CDR3 protein results from TCRdb running MiXCR on the multiplex PCR reads. Among about 560,000 distinct CDR3 sequences listed, 15% to 20% were seen once. Time point meaning: newly diagnosed GD, antithyroid drugs for less than 3 months. RNA from PBMCs was the source of the TCR library. The trim removed 5 bases at V and 6 bases at J, leaving 6 bases unmatched. There are 13 residues in the CDR3. Germline V lookup: CDR1 GTSNPN, CDR2 SVGIG (reference sequence). This entry belongs to a study of regulatory T cells in long-lasting Graves disease. General observations from the study: The persistent group shared about 2,500 public clonotypes, more than the roughly 970 shared by new patients.

This sample was shared with a second study, whose subject was T cells in Graves' hyperthyroidism and ophthalmopathy. That work contributes: A model using 13 V-J features told ophthalmopathy apart from stable hyperthyroidism.

V gene TRBV30 combines with J gene TRBJ2-2; 7 bases agree with TRBD1. This receptor was identified in a man between 18 and 29 years old with Graves disease. The sequencing here drew on peripheral blood mononuclear cells (PBMCs), taken at new diagnosis, from a patient treated with antithyroid drugs. In DNA, the CDR3 is TGTGCCTGGCACAGGGGAGTTTCCGGGGAGCTGTTTTTT. Residues: CAWHRGVSGELFF.